This T cell receptor beta chain stems from a study of blood T cell repertoires in COVID-19. At the level of the study: From T cells, B-cell-depleted T cells, or PBMCs came the material, which was cDNA or gDNA.

After removal of 4 bases from V and 6 bases from J, the junction contained 6 bases not matched to a gene. Germline V gene sequence: CDR1 SGDLS, CDR2 YYNGEE. There are 13 residues in the CDR3. TCRdb keeps only in-frame clones here, not all; method: immunoSEQ multiplex PCR. The sample shows hundreds of thousands of clones, just under 85% of them seen only once. The chain uses TRBV9 and TRBJ1-2; 7 bases agree with TRBD1. Sequences were obtained from peripheral blood. The clonotype originates from a man older than 75 with acute or convalescent COVID-19. CDR3: CASSSRQGNGYTF. The DNA for the CDR3 is TGTGCCAGCAGCTCCCGACAGGGTAATGGCTACACCTTC.